The 6 T cell receptor beta chains listed next were all sequenced from one sample in a study of T-cell memory formation after mild COVID-19. TCRdb reprocessed the 5' RACE reads with MiXCR, giving one entry per CDR3 protein. The table includes hundreds of thousands of distinct CDR3 sequences, roughly a fifth detected once. The sequencing sample was made of PBMCs or a T cell subset sorted from them (not recorded which). The receptors derive from a man between 18 and 35 years old who had mild COVID-19 (a few samples of this study predate the infection). Cell type and time point are not known.

This chain uses TRBV20-1 with TRBJ1-2; TRBD1 is a possible D gene (6 bases). Deletions cut 5 bases from V and 6 bases from J, with 13 bases between. The CDR3 runs 12 residues. Germline V gene lookup returns CDR1 DFQATT and CDR2 SNEGSKA (reference sequence). CDR3 coding DNA: TGCAGTGCTCCGACAGGTTTCGATGGCTACACCTTC. Translated: CSAPTGFDGYTF.

The chain uses TRBV6-6 and TRBJ2-7; D is undetermined. V lost 2 bases and J 1 base, leaving 9 bases between the germline ends. The CDR3 is 14 amino acids. Germline CDR1 MNHNY, CDR2 SVGAGI (reference sequence). This CDR3 reads CASSYGSRSYEQYF. The DNA of the CDR3 is TGTGCCAGCAGTTACGGGTCACGATCCTACGAGCAGTACTTC.

The chain combines TRBV7-2 with TRBJ1-1, with D possibly matching TRBD1 (6 bases). Trimming left V 5 bases short and J 11 bases short, with 18 bases between. The CDR3 covers 13 residues. The germline CDR1 and CDR2 sequences are SGHTA and FQGNSA. The CDR3 reads CASSPVGGAHAFF. The CDR3 DNA reads TGTGCCAGCAGCCCGGTCGGGGGGGCTCACGCTTTCTTT.

This clonotype has just one count. A much larger clone sits a single nucleotide away, making a read error possible. The chain employs TRBV15 and TRBJ2-5; TRBD1 is a possible D gene (6 bases). The length of the CDR3 is 14 residues. In germline, CDR1 is LNHNV, CDR2 YYDKDF (reference sequence). The CDR3 DNA reads as TGTTCCACCAGCTCCCGGGACATCATGGGGACCCAGTACTTC. Translation: CSTSSRDIMGTQYF.

The table lists this clonotype with a few counts. This chain joins TRBV7-2 and TRBJ1-1, with TRBD1 matching 8 bases. The ends lost 1 base at V and 1 base at J; junction bases unmatched: 17. Germline values: CDR1 SGHTA, CDR2 FQGNSA. CDR3 length: 20 residues. The CDR3 DNA reads as TGTGCCAGCAGCTTAGATTCGATACTGAGACTGGACAGGGAGAACACTGAAGCTTTCTTT. The encoded protein is CASSLDSILRLDRENTEAFF.

This clonotype occurred a few times. The V and J genes are TRBV29-1 and TRBJ1-6; TRBD1 is a possible D gene (5 bases). V gave up 6 bases and J gave up 6 bases, with 9 bases separating them. Germline loops: CDR1 SQVTM, CDR2 ANQGSEA. This CDR3 spans 12 amino acids. This chain's CDR3 is CSVRTSNSPLHF. DNA for the CDR3: TGCAGCGTCCGGACATCTAATTCACCCCTCCACTTT.